Shown below are 23 T cell receptor beta chains from a single sample sequenced in a study of shared clonotypes between healthy human individuals. Sequencing used immunoSEQ multiplex PCR; TCRdb keeps in-frame clones, though not all of them. The sample has millions of clones, around 94% seen once; the top ten hold roughly 0.13%. The source material was naive CD4+ T cells sorted from blood. Subset: CD45RA+ positively selected. The receptor source for this set is a man aged 18 to 30 in good health.

The chain has TRBV6-5 and TRBJ1-2; 7 bases map to TRBD1. Germline V lookup: CDR1 MNHEY, CDR2 SVGAGI. The ends lost 6 bases at V and 4 bases at J; junction bases unmatched: 8. CDR3 length: 14 residues. The CDR3 DNA is TGTGCCAGCAGGCGAACCGGGACAGCCTATGGCTACACCTTC. This sequence encodes CASRRTGTAYGYTF.

The chain joins TRBV19 to TRBJ2-2, with a possible D match to TRBD2 (5 bases). Germline V gene sequence: CDR1 LNHDA, CDR2 SQIVND (reference sequence). The CDR3 is made up of 15 amino acids. Trimming took 7 bases from V and 3 from J, leaving 15 bases between them. This chain's CDR3 is CASKREGFYTGELFF. The DNA for the CDR3 is TGTGCCAGTAAACGGGAAGGCTTTTACACCGGGGAGCTGTTTTTT.

In DNA, the CDR3 is TGTGCCAGCAGCCCCGGTGGGGGTCAAGAGACCCAGTACTTC. Translating gives CASSPGGGQETQYF. The chain has TRBV7-2 and TRBJ2-5; D might be TRBD1 or TRBD2, each matching 5 bases. Germline-derived CDR1 and CDR2 are SGHTA and FQGNSA. The CDR3 has 14 amino acids. The ends were cut back, 5 bases at V and 2 bases at J, with 12 bases in the middle.

The rearrangement links TRBV7-2 to TRBJ2-7, with D possibly matching TRBD2 (5 bases). The CDR3 sequence is 13 residues long. Trimming pared 1 base from V and 5 bases from J, leaving 9 bases between. Germline values: CDR1 SGHTA, CDR2 FQGNSA. The CDR3 DNA sequence: TGTGCCAGCAGCTTAGTGTGGGAGAACGAGCAGTACTTC. It translates to CASSLVWENEQYF.

As to this clone: Other DNA sequences in the sample encode the same CDR3. The CDR3 DNA sequence: TGCGCCAGCAGCTTGGGCGGAGTCCCCTCGACAGATACGCAGTATTTT. Residues: CASSLGGVPSTDTQYF. The rearrangement uses TRBV5-1 and TRBJ2-3; D remains ambiguous. Germline V CDR1 and CDR2: SGHRS, YFSETQ. Trimming stripped 0 bases from V and 3 bases from J, with 14 bases between. The CDR3 contains 16 residues.

J is TRBJ1-4 and V is TRBV6-5; D gene uncertain. This CDR3 has 15 residues. V was pared by 6 bases and J by 3 bases, with 14 bases between. CDR1 is MNHEY and CDR2 is SVGAGI in the germline V gene. This CDR3 is CASRPPGKANEKLFF. CDR3 DNA: TGTGCCAGCAGGCCGCCGGGAAAGGCTAATGAAAAACTGTTTTTT.

V is TRBV6-1 and J is TRBJ1-2; D call uncertain. This CDR3 spans 13 amino acids. The V end lost 3 bases, the J end lost 7 bases, and 12 bases lay between the germline ends. Per the germline V gene, CDR1 is MNHNS and CDR2 is SASEGT. The CDR3 loop is CASSDKAMGGYTF. Written as DNA, the CDR3 is TGTGCCAGCAGTGACAAGGCGATGGGTGGCTACACCTTC.

The J gene is TRBJ2-3, the V gene TRBV7-2; D perhaps matches TRBD1 (5 bases). In germline, CDR1 is SGHTA, CDR2 FQGNSA. The CDR3 consists of 17 residues. V dropped 5 bases and J dropped 0 bases, with 18 bases sitting between them. CDR3 amino acids: CASSRNTQGTSTDTQYF. CDR3 bases: TGTGCCAGCAGCCGCAACACTCAGGGTACTAGCACAGATACGCAGTATTTT.

V gene TRBV7-2 combines with J gene TRBJ1-5; D is undetermined. Germline V gene lookup returns CDR1 SGHTA and CDR2 FQGNSA. This CDR3 has 12 amino acids. V lost 5 bases to trimming and J lost 4 bases, with 6 bases between them. The CDR3 spells CASSPMNQPQHF. DNA of the CDR3: TGTGCCAGCAGCCCTATGAATCAGCCCCAGCATTTT.

This clone was seen just once. The CDR3 bases are TGTGCCAGCAGCCGATTCGTGACAGGGAGGACTGAAGCTTTCTTT. Amino acids: CASSRFVTGRTEAFF. The rearrangement links TRBV6-6 to TRBJ1-1, with 7 positions matching TRBD1. The germline V gene has CDR1 MNHNY and CDR2 SVGAGI (reference sequence). The J segment lost 5 bases and the V segment lost 6 bases, leaving 12 bases of the junction unmatched. The CDR3 has 15 amino acids.

As to this clone: This specimen includes other DNA sequences encoding the same CDR3. The V gene is TRBV5-1, the J gene TRBJ2-7, with TRBD2 matching 10 bases. The CDR3 runs to 15 residues. V shed 0 bases, J shed 4 bases, and the junction held 4 bases outside the gene matches. CDR1 and CDR2 (germline): SGHRS, YFSETQ. The CDR3: CASSLEAGGPYEQYF. The DNA for the CDR3 is TGCGCCAGCAGCTTGGAAGCGGGAGGGCCGTACGAGCAGTACTTC. The complete variable domain, with remaining parts taken from reference TRBV5-1 and TRBJ2-7, reads KAGVTQTPRYLIKTRGQQVTLSCSPISGHRSVSWYQQTPGQGLQFLFEYFSETQRNKGNFPGRFSGRQFSNSRSEMNVSTLELGDSALYLCASSLEAGGPYEQYFGPGTRLTVT.

This chain connects TRBV11-2 to TRBJ2-3; 8 bases agree with TRBD2. CDR3 length: 16 amino acids. Germline V gene data show CDR1 as SGHAT and CDR2 as FQNNGV. The ends lost 2 bases at V and 3 bases at J; junction bases unmatched: 7. CDR3: CASSLRQRERTDTQYF. The CDR3 region has the DNA TGTGCCAGCAGCTTAAGGCAGCGGGAGAGAACAGATACGCAGTATTTT.

This clone appeared once. This chain links TRBV6-1 with TRBJ1-6; 8 positions agree with TRBD1. Germline CDR1 reads MNHNS; CDR2 reads SASEGT. The CDR3 sequence is 14 residues long. V dropped 7 bases and J dropped 9; count of bases not matched to a gene: 8. CDR3 protein: CASNPAGGFSPLHF. CDR3 nucleotide sequence: TGTGCCAGCAATCCAGCAGGGGGCTTTTCACCCCTCCACTTT.

The chain employs TRBV4-1 and TRBJ2-5, with 11 nucleotides matching TRBD2. Germline loops: CDR1 MGHRA, CDR2 YSYEKL. Trimming took 1 base from V and 5 from J; bases not matched to a gene: 6. The CDR3 has 16 amino acids. The CDR3 sequence: CASSQGVAGGPETQYF. DNA for the CDR3: TGCGCCAGCAGCCAAGGAGTAGCGGGGGGGCCGGAGACCCAGTACTTC.

V and J are TRBV2 and TRBJ2-4; D not certain. The CDR3 length is 16 residues. V was cut by 9 bases and J by 0 bases, with 18 bases left in between. The germline gives CDR1 SNHLY, CDR2 FYNNEI. The CDR3 DNA is TGTGCCAGTCTTGAGGAACTACGCCTAGCCAAAAACATTCAGTACTTC. This sequence encodes CASLEELRLAKNIQYF.

This chain links TRBV10-3 with TRBJ1-6; D is unclear. Between the trimmed V and J ends, which lost 2 bases and 0 bases, there was a span of 17 bases. This CDR3 spans 19 amino acids. CDR1 and CDR2 (germline): ENHRY, SYGVKD. The CDR3 bases are TGTGCCATCAGTGAGGGCGGTCCCTTTAAAAGCTCCTATAATTCACCCCTCCACTTT. It codes for CAISEGGPFKSSYNSPLHF.

This chain connects TRBV5-1 to TRBJ2-7, with a possible D match to TRBD2 (7 bases). Germline CDR1 reads SGHRS; CDR2 reads YFSETQ. Deletions cut 0 bases from V and 2 bases from J, with 18 bases between. The CDR3 sequence is 17 residues long. CDR3 nucleotides: TGCGCCAGCAGCTTGGGCAATCTAGGGGGGGCGGCCTACGAGCAGTACTTC. As protein: CASSLGNLGGAAYEQYF.

CDR3 sequence reads: CASSESTGGTGTSPLHF. CDR3 nucleotide sequence: TGCGCCAGCAGTGAGTCGACAGGAGGGACAGGGACCTCACCCCTCCACTTT. The chain has TRBV10-2 and TRBJ1-6, with 9 bases aligning to TRBD1. This CDR3 spans 17 amino acids. CDR1 and CDR2 (germline): WSHSY, SAAADI. V shed 0 bases and J 10 bases; nucleotides not matched to a gene: 10.

The J gene is TRBJ1-2, the V gene TRBV2, with D possibly matching TRBD1 (6 bases). The V gene lost 2 bases and the J gene lost 6 bases, with 10 bases spanning the gap. This CDR3 has 13 residues. Germline loops: CDR1 SNHLY, CDR2 FYNNEI. Here the CDR3 reads CASSERGPDGYTF. CDR3 bases: TGTGCCAGCAGTGAACGGGGGCCAGATGGCTACACCTTC. Combining the CDR3 with reference TRBV2 and TRBJ1-2 gives the whole variable domain EPEVTQTPSHQVTQMGQEVILRCVPISNHLYFYWYRQILGQKVEFLVSFYNNEISEKSEIFDDQFSVERPDGSNFTLKIRSTKLEDSAMYFCASSERGPDGYTFGSGTRLTVV.

The V gene is TRBV5-1, the J gene TRBJ2-1, with 8 bases fitting TRBD2. Germline lookup yields CDR1 SGHRS and CDR2 YFSETQ. The ends lost 0 bases at V and 9 bases at J; junction bases unmatched: 8. There are 15 residues in the CDR3. The CDR3 sequence is CASSLVAAGGGEQFF. The CDR3 nucleotides read TGCGCCAGCAGCTTGGTTGCTGCGGGAGGTGGTGAGCAGTTCTTC.

This clone appeared a single time. The chain is built from TRBV7-8 and TRBJ1-1; D perhaps matches TRBD1 (5 bases). The CDR3 has 12 amino acids. The V end lost 5 bases, the J end lost 10 bases, and 14 bases lay between the germline ends. Germline assignment: CDR1 SGHVS and CDR2 FQNEAQ. CDR3 sequence reads: CASSAKWGVAFF. For the CDR3, the DNA is TGTGCCAGCAGCGCAAAATGGGGGGTAGCTTTCTTT.

The gene calls are TRBV30 and TRBJ1-5; the D is unclear. This CDR3 is built from 14 residues. Germline CDR1 and CDR2: GTSNPN and SVGIG (reference sequence). The germline V and J ends were trimmed by 0 bases and 3 bases, with 9 bases remaining between them. CDR3 bases: TGTGCCTGGAGTGTATTGGATTACAATCAGCCCCAGCATTTT. This translates into CAWSVLDYNQPQHF.

This rearrangement joins TRBV9 to TRBJ1-2; 8 positions agree with TRBD1. The ends lost 4 bases at V and 1 base at J; junction bases unmatched: 9. This CDR3 is built from 16 residues. Germline loops: CDR1 SGDLS, CDR2 YYNGEE. CDR3 region: CASSPRTGPLNYGYTF. CDR3 DNA sequence: TGTGCCAGCAGCCCTAGGACAGGGCCCCTTAACTATGGCTACACCTTC.